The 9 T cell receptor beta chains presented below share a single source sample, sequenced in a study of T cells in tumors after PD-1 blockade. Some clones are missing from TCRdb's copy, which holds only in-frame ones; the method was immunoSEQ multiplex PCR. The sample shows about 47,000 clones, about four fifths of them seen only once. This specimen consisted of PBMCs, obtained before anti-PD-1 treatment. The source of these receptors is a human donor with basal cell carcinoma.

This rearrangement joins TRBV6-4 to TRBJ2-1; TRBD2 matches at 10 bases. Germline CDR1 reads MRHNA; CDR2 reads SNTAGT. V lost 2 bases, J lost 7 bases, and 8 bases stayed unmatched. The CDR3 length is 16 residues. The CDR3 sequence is CASSDLPSGSWNEQFF. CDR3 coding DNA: TGTGCCAGCAGTGACCTCCCTAGCGGGAGTTGGAATGAGCAGTTCTTC.

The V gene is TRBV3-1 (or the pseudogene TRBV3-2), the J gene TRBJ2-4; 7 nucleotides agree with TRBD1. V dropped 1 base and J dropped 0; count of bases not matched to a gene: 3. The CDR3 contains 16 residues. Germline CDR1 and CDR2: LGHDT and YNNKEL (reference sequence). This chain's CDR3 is CASSQAGQIAKNIQYF. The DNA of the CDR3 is TGTGCCAGCAGCCAAGCGGGACAGATAGCCAAAAACATTCAGTACTTC.

The CDR3 here is CAWSLHRKTRDNEQFF. The CDR3 nucleotides read TGTGCCTGGAGCCTACATCGTAAGACGCGGGACAATGAGCAGTTCTTC. The J gene is TRBJ2-1, the V gene TRBV30; TRBD2 might be the D (5 bases). Between the trimmed V and J ends, which lost 3 bases and 5 bases, there was a span of 20 bases. Germline V gene lookup returns CDR1 GTSNPN and CDR2 SVGIG (reference sequence). The CDR3 runs to 16 residues.

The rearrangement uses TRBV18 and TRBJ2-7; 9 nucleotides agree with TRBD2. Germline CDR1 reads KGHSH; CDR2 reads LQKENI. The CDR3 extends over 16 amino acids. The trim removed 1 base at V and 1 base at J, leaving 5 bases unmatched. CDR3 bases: TGTGCCAGCTCACCACTGGCTAGCGGGGAGTCCTACGAGCAGTACTTC. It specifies CASSPLASGESYEQYF.

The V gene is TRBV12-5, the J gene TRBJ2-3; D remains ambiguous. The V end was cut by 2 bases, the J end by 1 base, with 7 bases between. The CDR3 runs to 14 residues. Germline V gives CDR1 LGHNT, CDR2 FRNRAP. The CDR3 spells CASGLRSGTDTQYF. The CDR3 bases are TGTGCTAGTGGTTTGAGGTCGGGCACAGATACGCAGTATTTT.

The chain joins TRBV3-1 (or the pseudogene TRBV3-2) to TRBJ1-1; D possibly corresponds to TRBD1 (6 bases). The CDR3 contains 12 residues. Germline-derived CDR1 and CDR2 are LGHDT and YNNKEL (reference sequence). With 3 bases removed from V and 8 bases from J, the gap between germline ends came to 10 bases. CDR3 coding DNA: TGTGCCAGCAGCCACGGTAGGGGGGAAGCTTTCTTT. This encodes CASSHGRGEAFF.

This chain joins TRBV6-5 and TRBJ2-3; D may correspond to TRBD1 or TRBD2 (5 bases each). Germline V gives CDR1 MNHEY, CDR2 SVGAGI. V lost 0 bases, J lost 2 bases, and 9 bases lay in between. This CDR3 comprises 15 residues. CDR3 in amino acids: CASSYSGPPTDTQYF. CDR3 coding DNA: TGTGCCAGCAGTTACTCGGGACCACCCACAGATACGCAGTATTTT.

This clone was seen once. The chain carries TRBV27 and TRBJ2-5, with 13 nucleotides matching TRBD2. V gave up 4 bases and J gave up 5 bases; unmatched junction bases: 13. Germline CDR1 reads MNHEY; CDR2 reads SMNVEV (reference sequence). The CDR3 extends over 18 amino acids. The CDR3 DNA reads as TGTGCCAGCAGTTCACCCGGACTAGCGGGGGAGACAGGGGAGACCCAGTACTTC. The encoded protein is CASSSPGLAGETGETQYF.

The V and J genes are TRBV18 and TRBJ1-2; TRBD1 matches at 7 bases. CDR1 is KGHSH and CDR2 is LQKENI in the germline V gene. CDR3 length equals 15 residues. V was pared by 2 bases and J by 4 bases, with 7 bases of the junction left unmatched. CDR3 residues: CASSPNVQGSYGYTF. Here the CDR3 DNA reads TGTGCCAGCTCACCAAACGTACAGGGGTCCTATGGCTACACCTTC.